This T cell receptor beta chain stems from a study of regulatory T cells in long-lasting Graves disease. This clonotype was observed a handful of times. The CDR3 has 15 residues. The germline V gene has CDR1 DFQATT and CDR2 SNEGSKA (reference sequence). V was pared by 0 bases and J by 4 bases, with 6 bases of the junction left unmatched. Indicated time point: persistent/refractory GD, antithyroid drugs over 5 years with positive TRAb. RNA isolated from PBMCs was used to make the TCR library. American Thyroid Association guidelines were used to diagnose Graves' disease. The authors drew patients from an endocrinology department in Xi'an, China. Each patient gave approximately 9.6 milliliters of EDTA-anticoagulated peripheral blood. CDR3-region Arm-PCR and iRepertoire HTBI primers produced the TCR beta libraries. MiXCR, applied by TCRdb to the multiplex PCR reads, yields one record per CDR3 protein. This table has fewer than 600,000 distinct CDR3 sequences, around a fifth appearing once.

The source of this sequence is a female donor with Graves disease. This chain joins TRBV20-1 and TRBJ1-2; 9 positions match TRBD1. Material: peripheral blood mononuclear cells (PBMCs), obtained when the disease was refractory, from a patient treated with antithyroid drugs. The CDR3 protein is CSARELGQGGYGYTF. For the CDR3, the DNA is TGCAGTGCTAGAGAACTGGGACAGGGCGGCTATGGCTACACCTTC.